A single sample gave rise to the 16 T cell receptor beta chains below, sequenced in a study of Graves' ophthalmopathy and Graves' hyperthyroidism. The authors amplified TCR beta CDR3 regions from RNA transcripts. After a first-round RT-PCR with HTBI primers, a second-round multiplex PCR was run. Via MiXCR, TCRdb re-called the multiplex PCR reads, giving one row per CDR3 protein. The sample consists of 650,000 to 900,000 distinct CDR3 sequences, roughly 40% of them appearing once. Input material: peripheral blood. The receptors were gathered from an adult man with Graves' ophthalmopathy.

At least ten counts were recorded for this clonotype. The chain couples TRBV12-3 or TRBV12-4 to TRBJ1-2; the match to TRBD1 covers 9 bases. The CDR3 runs to 14 residues. V dropped 6 bases and J dropped 3; count of bases not matched to a gene: 5. The CDR3 sequence: CASRHRQGDYGYTF. CDR3 nucleotide sequence: TGTGCCAGCAGACATAGACAGGGGGACTATGGCTACACCTTC.

The V call is TRBV4-3, the J call TRBJ1-2, with 7 bases aligning to TRBD1. The CDR3 length is 14 residues. The V gene end was trimmed by 6 bases and the J gene end by 8 bases; junction bases not matched to a gene: 12. Germline lookup yields CDR1 LGHNA and CDR2 YSLEER. Written as DNA, the CDR3 is TGCGCCAGCAGTCCAGATACAGGGGTAAGGGGCTACACCTTC. It yields the protein CASSPDTGVRGYTF.

The chain employs TRBV29-1 and TRBJ1-2; D possibly corresponds to TRBD1 (5 bases). The CDR3 extends over 12 amino acids. CDR1 is SQVTM and CDR2 is ANQGSEA in the germline V gene. The ends were cut back, 4 bases at V and 4 bases at J, with 10 bases in the middle. This CDR3 reads CSVGGGSYGYTF. The CDR3 DNA follows: TGCAGCGTTGGCGGGGGTAGCTATGGCTACACCTTC.

There are many counts of this clonotype. The rearrangement links TRBV7-2 to TRBJ2-2, with D uncertain. Germline CDR1 is SGHTA and CDR2 is FQGNSA. This CDR3 comprises 15 residues. V was clipped by 5 bases and J by 3 bases, with 13 bases between them. The CDR3 DNA sequence: TGTGCCAGCAGCCCCCCCCGGGTCGACACCGGGGAGCTGTTTTTT. This translates into CASSPPRVDTGELFF.

The V and J genes are TRBV7-2 and TRBJ1-5; the D is unclear. Trimming took off 0 bases at V and 0 bases at J, with 9 bases between the two ends. Germline V gene data show CDR1 as SGHTA and CDR2 as FQGNSA. This CDR3 comprises 16 residues. The CDR3 loop reads CASSLAGFPSNQPQHF. CDR3 DNA sequence: TGTGCCAGCAGCTTAGCAGGGTTCCCTAGCAATCAGCCCCAGCATTTT.

The chain couples TRBV20-1 to TRBJ2-2; D might be TRBD1 (6 bases). The CDR3 sequence is 15 residues long. V lost 3 bases, J lost 5 bases, and 16 bases lay in between. The germline V gene encodes CDR1 DFQATT and CDR2 SNEGSKA (reference sequence). The CDR3 loop reads CSARGATMGTGELFF. DNA for the CDR3: TGCAGTGCTAGGGGGGCGACGATGGGAACCGGGGAGCTGTTTTTT.

On this clonotype: Since a much larger clone is just one base distant, this may be a read error. V gene TRBV29-1 combines with J gene TRBJ1-2, with 9 bases identical to TRBD1. Germline values: CDR1 SQVTM, CDR2 ANQGSEA. The CDR3 runs 13 residues. With V trimmed by 7 bases and J by 8 bases, 11 bases remained unmatched. The CDR3 DNA is TGCAGCGCTCGGACAGGGGACGCGGAAGGCTACACCTTC. As protein: CSARTGDAEGYTF.

The chain carries TRBV7-6 and TRBJ2-7; 16 bases align to TRBD2. The J call is uncertain, as TRBJ2-1 better fits the DNA end. Germline values: CDR1 SGHVS, CDR2 FNYEAQ. The CDR3 covers 17 residues. The CDR3 sequence: CASSSGTSGRAGNEQFF. DNA of the CDR3: TGTGCCAGCAGCTCCGGGACTAGCGGGAGGGCCGGGAATGAGCAGTTCTTC.

As concerns this clonotype: One end of the junction fails to match germline, which may point to a read error. This rearrangement joins TRBV10-3 to TRBJ2-7; TRBD1 agrees at 7 bases. This CDR3 is built from 14 residues. Per the germline V gene, CDR1 is ENHRY and CDR2 is SYGVKD. CDR3 DNA: TGTGCCAGCAGTTACCTGACAGGGCCCTACGAGCAGTACTTC. Its protein product is CASSYLTGPYEQYF.

This clonotype occurred a few times. The J gene is TRBJ2-7, the V gene TRBV20-1, with 12 bases fitting TRBD2. Germline V gives CDR1 DFQATT, CDR2 SNEGSKA (reference sequence). The CDR3 totals 14 residues. V dropped 5 bases and J dropped 6; count of bases not matched to a gene: 8. In DNA, the CDR3 is TGCAGTGCTTGGCTAGCGGGAGGGCCCAGCGAGCAGTACTTC. Amino acids: CSAWLAGGPSEQYF.

Details on this clonotype: A much larger clone sits a single nucleotide away, making a read error possible. This CDR3 reads CAGSPDEGGDYEQYF. The CDR3 region has the DNA TGTGCCGGCAGCCCCGATGAGGGCGGGGACTACGAGCAGTACTTC. The J gene is TRBJ2-7, the V gene TRBV6-1; D perhaps matches TRBD2 (6 bases). Looked up from germline, CDR1 is MNHNS and CDR2 is SASEGT. The CDR3 runs 15 residues.

This clonotype occurred many times. The rearrangement uses TRBV7-9 and TRBJ2-7; no definite D call. This CDR3 has 11 residues. CDR1 is SEHNR, CDR2 FQNEAQ, per germline (reference sequence). Trimming stripped 3 bases from V and 6 bases from J, with 6 bases between. CDR3 in amino acids: CASSLAREQYF. As DNA, the CDR3 is TGTGCCAGCAGCTTGGCACGCGAGCAGTACTTC.

This clonotype was observed a few times. The chain has TRBV12-3 or TRBV12-4 and TRBJ2-7, with 7 bases fitting TRBD1. This CDR3 has 14 amino acids. V lost 5 bases, J lost 1 base, and 5 bases stayed unmatched. The CDR3 protein is CASSVGQMSYEQYF. DNA of the CDR3: TGTGCCAGCAGTGTGGGACAGATGTCCTACGAGCAGTACTTC.

A few counts support this clonotype. The chain uses TRBV20-1 and TRBJ1-5; 12 bases are shared with TRBD1. Germline values: CDR1 DFQATT, CDR2 SNEGSKA (reference sequence). This CDR3 has 18 amino acids. V lost 7 bases to trimming and J lost 2 bases; unmatched junction nucleotides: 15. The CDR3 bases are TGCAGTGTCCTCTCCGGGACAGGGGGCGCGTACGGCAATCAGCCCCAGCATTTT. Protein product: CSVLSGTGGAYGNQPQHF.

The chain joins TRBV5-1 to TRBJ2-7, with TRBD1 identical over 10 bases. Per the germline V gene, CDR1 is SGHRS and CDR2 is YFSETQ. V trimming: 3 bases; J trimming: 3 bases; junction bases outside the gene matches: 9. The CDR3 has 16 residues. This chain's CDR3 is CASSSQTTGGGYEQYF. CDR3 bases: TGCGCCAGCAGCTCACAGACGACAGGGGGCGGCTACGAGCAGTACTTC.

As to this clonotype: A much larger clone lies a single base off, so this may be a read error. The chain links TRBV7-2 to TRBJ1-1; D is possibly TRBD1 (6 bases). The CDR3 loop spans 13 amino acids. Per the germline V gene, CDR1 is SGHTA and CDR2 is FQGNSA. CDR3 loop: CAGSRSGVTEAFF. DNA of the CDR3: TGTGCCGGCAGCAGATCAGGGGTGACTGAAGCTTTCTTT.